This TCR beta chain was observed in a study of T cells after yellow fever vaccination. Looking at the study overall: Where fractions had low cell numbers, libraries were prepared from them with the SMART-Seq v4 Ultra Low Input RNA kit.

Each CDR3 protein gets one entry after TCRdb re-called the 5' RACE reads with MiXCR. The data show roughly 240,000 distinct CDR3 sequences, approximately 6.7% seen once. Regarding this clonotype: The antigen is unknown.

The CDR3 extends over 14 amino acids. Germline-derived CDR1 and CDR2 are DFQATT and SNEGSKA (reference sequence). V trimming: 5 bases; J trimming: 1 base; junction bases outside the gene matches: 5. Notes on the study in general: Primary-vaccination clones mostly resurfaced post-booster (about 96% CD4, roughly 87% CD8).

The chain has TRBV20-1 and TRBJ1-5; 7 bases align to TRBD1. The source material was CD4+ T cells sorted from PBMCs, sampled on the day of the yellow fever booster vaccination. This sequence was found in a man in his thirties or forties who received the YFV17D yellow fever vaccine. CDR3 amino acids: CSAVRGLSNQPQHF. The CDR3 nucleotides are TGCAGTGCTGTTAGGGGGCTAAGCAATCAGCCCCAGCATTTT.